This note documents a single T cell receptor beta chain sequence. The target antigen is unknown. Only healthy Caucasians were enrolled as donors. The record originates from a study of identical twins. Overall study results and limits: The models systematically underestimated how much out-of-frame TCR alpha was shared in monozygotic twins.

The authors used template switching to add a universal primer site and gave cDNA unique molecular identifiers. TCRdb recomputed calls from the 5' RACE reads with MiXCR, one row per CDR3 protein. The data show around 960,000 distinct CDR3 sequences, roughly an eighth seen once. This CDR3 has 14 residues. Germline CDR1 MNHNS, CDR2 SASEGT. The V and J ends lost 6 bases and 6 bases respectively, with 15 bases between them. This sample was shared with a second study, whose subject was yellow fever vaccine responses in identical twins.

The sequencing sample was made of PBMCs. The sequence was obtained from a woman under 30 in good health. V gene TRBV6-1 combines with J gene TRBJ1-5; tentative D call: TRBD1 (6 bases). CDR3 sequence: CASSDRGQPQPQHF. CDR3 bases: TGTGCCAGCAGCGATCGGGGGCAGCCTCAGCCCCAGCATTTT.